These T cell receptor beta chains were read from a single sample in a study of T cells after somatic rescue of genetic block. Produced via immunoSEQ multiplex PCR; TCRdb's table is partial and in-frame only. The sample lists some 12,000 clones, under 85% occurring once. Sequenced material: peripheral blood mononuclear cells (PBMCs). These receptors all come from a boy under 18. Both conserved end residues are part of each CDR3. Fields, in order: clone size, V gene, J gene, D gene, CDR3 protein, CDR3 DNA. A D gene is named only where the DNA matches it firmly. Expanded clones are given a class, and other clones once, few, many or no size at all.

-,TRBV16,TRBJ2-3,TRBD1,CASSLTRTGITDTQYF,TGTGCCAGCAGCCTCACGAGGACAGGGATCACAGATACGCAGTATTTT
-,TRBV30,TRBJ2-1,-,CAWTGGSSYNEQFF,TGTGCCTGGACGGGCGGAAGCTCCTACAATGAGCAGTTCTTC
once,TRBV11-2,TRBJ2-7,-,CASSWSVDSVYEQYF,TGTGCCAGCAGCTGGTCCGTGGACTCGGTCTACGAGCAGTACTTC
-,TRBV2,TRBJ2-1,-,CASTRLEGHNEQFF,TGTGCCAGCACTCGGCTAGAGGGGCACAATGAGCAGTTCTTC
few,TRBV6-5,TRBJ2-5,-,CASRGGDRRETQYF,TGTGCCAGCAGGGGGGGGGACAGGAGGGAGACCCAGTACTTC
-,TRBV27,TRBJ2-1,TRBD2,CASSLAPYGRAYNEQFF,TGTGCCAGCAGTTTAGCCCCCTACGGGAGGGCCTACAATGAGCAGTTCTTC
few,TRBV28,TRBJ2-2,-,CASKAVTANTGELFF,TGTGCCAGCAAGGCGGTCACCGCGAACACCGGGGAGCTGTTTTTT
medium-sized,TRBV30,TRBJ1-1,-,CAWSWQGNTEAFF,TGTGCCTGGAGTTGGCAGGGGAACACTGAAGCTTTCTTT
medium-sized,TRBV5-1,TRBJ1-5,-,CASSPQMDSNQPQHF,TGCGCCAGCAGCCCTCAGATGGATAGCAATCAGCCCCAGCATTTT
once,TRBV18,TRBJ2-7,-,CASSPTGKGYEQYF,TGTGCCAGCTCACCAACAGGGAAAGGCTACGAGCAGTACTTC
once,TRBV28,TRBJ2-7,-,CASSLYSSDEQYF,TGTGCCAGCAGTTTATACAGTTCGGACGAGCAGTACTTC
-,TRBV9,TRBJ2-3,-,CASSLFWGIADTQYF,TGTGCCAGCAGTCTTTTTTGGGGTATCGCAGATACGCAGTATTTT
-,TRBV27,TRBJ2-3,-,CASSFWGRTDTQYF,TGTGCCAGCAGTTTTTGGGGTCGCACAGATACGCAGTATTTT
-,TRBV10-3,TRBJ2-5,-,CAISLAGETQYF,TGTGCCATCAGTCTGGCCGGAGAGACCCAGTACTTC
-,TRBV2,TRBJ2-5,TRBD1,CASSADRSTETQYF,TGTGCCAGCAGTGCGGACAGGTCTACGGAGACCCAGTACTTC
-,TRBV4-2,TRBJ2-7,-,CASSIRVLYEQYF,TGTGCCAGCAGCATAAGGGTCCTCTACGAGCAGTACTTC
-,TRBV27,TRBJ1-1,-,CASSLYGGRDSEAFF,TGTGCCAGCAGTTTGTACGGGGGGAGAGACAGTGAAGCTTTCTTT
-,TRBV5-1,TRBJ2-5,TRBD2,CASSFGMGGSETQYF,TGCGCCAGCAGCTTTGGCATGGGGGGGAGCGAGACCCAGTACTTC
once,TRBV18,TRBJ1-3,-,CASSPKRSSGNTIYF,TGTGCCAGCTCACCCAAAAGGAGCTCTGGAAACACCATATATTTT
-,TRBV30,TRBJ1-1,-,CAWSVLPGHLDTEAFF,TGTGCCTGGAGTGTACTGCCAGGCCACCTCGACACTGAAGCTTTCTTT
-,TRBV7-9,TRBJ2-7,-,CASSSMAGHYEQYF,TGTGCCAGCAGCTCGATGGCGGGCCACTACGAGCAGTACTTC
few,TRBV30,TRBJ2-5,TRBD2,CAWSVPLAGAYEETQYF,TGTGCCTGGAGTGTACCTCTAGCGGGAGCTTATGAAGAGACCCAGTACTTC
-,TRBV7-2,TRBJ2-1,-,CASSLDVTRSNEQFF,TGTGCCAGCAGCTTAGACGTGACTAGATCCAATGAGCAGTTCTTC
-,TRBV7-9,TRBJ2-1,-,CASSLADILPYNEQFF,TGTGCCAGCAGCTTAGCGGATATTCTACCTTACAATGAGCAGTTCTTC
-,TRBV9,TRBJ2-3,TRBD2,CASSPQLWTSGSGTDTQYF,TGTGCCAGCAGCCCCCAGCTTTGGACTAGCGGGAGTGGCACAGATACGCAGTATTTT
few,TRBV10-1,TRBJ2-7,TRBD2,CASPLAGDHYEQYF,TGCGCCAGCCCACTAGCGGGAGACCACTACGAGCAGTACTTC
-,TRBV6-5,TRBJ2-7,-,CASSDHSSPGEQYF,TGTGCCAGCAGTGACCATAGCAGTCCGGGCGAGCAGTACTTC
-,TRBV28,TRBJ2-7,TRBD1,CASSPRDRVYF,TGTGCCAGCAGTCCCCGGGACAGGGTGTACTTC
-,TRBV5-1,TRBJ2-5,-,CASSLDRSWETQYF,TGCGCCAGCAGCTTGGACAGGTCCTGGGAGACCCAGTACTTC
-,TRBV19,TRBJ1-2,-,CASSIDRTGGYTF,TGTGCCAGTAGTATAGACCGGACTGGGGGCTACACCTTC
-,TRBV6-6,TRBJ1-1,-,CASTPDGNTEAFF,TGTGCCAGCACCCCCGACGGGAACACTGAAGCTTTCTTT
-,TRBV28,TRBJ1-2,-,CASSLGGVIYGYTF,TGTGCCAGCAGTTTAGGGGGGGTGATCTATGGCTACACCTTC
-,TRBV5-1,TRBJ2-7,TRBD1,CASSFTGQISYEQYF,TGCGCCAGCAGCTTTACGGGACAGATCTCCTACGAGCAGTACTTC
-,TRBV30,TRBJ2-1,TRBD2,CAWSVLGLAGGEEQFF,TGTGCCTGGAGTGTACTGGGACTAGCGGGAGGGGAGGAGCAGTTCTTC
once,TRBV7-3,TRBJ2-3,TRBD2,CASSPLGLSFTDTQYF,TGTGCCAGCAGCCCCCTGGGACTATCTTTCACAGATACGCAGTATTTT
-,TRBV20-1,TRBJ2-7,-,CSASFVYEQYF,TGCAGTGCTAGTTTCGTCTACGAGCAGTACTTC
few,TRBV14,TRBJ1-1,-,CASSQARFKAFF,TGTGCCAGCAGCCAAGCCCGTTTTAAAGCTTTCTTT
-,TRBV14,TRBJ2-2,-,CASSQDRRTGELFF,TGTGCCAGCAGCCAAGATAGGCGCACCGGGGAGCTGTTTTTT
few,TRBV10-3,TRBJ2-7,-,CAISGRGGIDEQYF,TGTGCCATCAGTGGTAGGGGTGGCATCGACGAGCAGTACTTC
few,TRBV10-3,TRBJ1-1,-,CAISFTGSTEAFF,TGTGCCATCAGCTTCACAGGGTCCACTGAAGCTTTCTTT
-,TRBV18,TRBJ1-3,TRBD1,CASSPLTGLLSGNTIYF,TGTGCCAGCTCACCTCTGACAGGGCTCCTCTCTGGAAACACCATATATTTT